A single sample gave rise to the 23 T cell receptor beta chains below, sequenced in a study of T cell responses to AZD1222 COVID-19 vaccine. The assay was immunoSEQ multiplex PCR, and TCRdb's table has in-frame clones only and misses some. Found here are 75,000 to 95,000 clones, about 92% of them singletons; the top ten hold roughly 3.9%. The material sequenced was peripheral blood, taken on day 0 of AZD1222 vaccination. The receptor set was obtained from an adult in good health.

The chain recombines TRBV2 with TRBJ1-6; the D gene is possibly TRBD1 (6 bases). The V gene's germline CDR1 is SNHLY and CDR2 FYNNEI. V was cut by 8 bases and J by 7 bases, with 15 bases left in between. The CDR3 spans 14 residues. CDR3 loop: CASGGLGGNSPLHF. The CDR3 nucleotides are TGTGCCAGCGGGGGGCTGGGGGGAAATTCACCCCTCCACTTT.

The chain has TRBV3-1 (or the pseudogene TRBV3-2) and TRBJ1-1, with D possibly being TRBD1 (6 bases). V was pared by 4 bases and J by 7 bases, with 13 bases between. There are 13 residues in the CDR3. Germline V CDR1 and CDR2: LGHDT, YNNKEL (reference sequence). As DNA, the CDR3 is TGTGCCAGCAGCCTTGGGGAGGACAGTGAAGCTTTCTTT. Protein: CASSLGEDSEAFF.

About this clone itself: This sample includes further DNA sequences coding for the same CDR3. This sequence joins TRBV7-3 and TRBJ1-1, with 9 nucleotides matching TRBD1. The CDR3 loop spans 14 amino acids. From germline, CDR1 is SGHTA and CDR2 FQGTGA. Germline trimming cut 5 bases from V and 1 base from J; bases unmatched to any gene: 2. In DNA form, the CDR3 reads TGTGCCAGCAGCCCGGGACAGGGGAACACTGAAGCTTTCTTT. It yields the protein CASSPGQGNTEAFF.

V gene TRBV6-5 combines with J gene TRBJ1-1, with 8 bases fitting TRBD1. J was trimmed by 1 base and V by 4 bases; bases with no gene match: 8. Germline lookup yields CDR1 MNHEY and CDR2 SVGAGI. The CDR3 extends over 16 amino acids. The CDR3 sequence is CASSSPTGTGNTEAFF. The CDR3 DNA follows: TGTGCCAGCAGTTCCCCCACCGGGACAGGGAACACTGAAGCTTTCTTT.

V and J are TRBV2 and TRBJ2-7; no definite D call. Germline V gives CDR1 SNHLY, CDR2 FYNNEI. This CDR3 has 14 residues. V lost 1 base and J lost 3, with 10 bases in between. In DNA, the CDR3 is TGTGCCAGCAGTGAAGGCAGGCGGATCTACGAGCAGTACTTC. This codes for CASSEGRRIYEQYF.

This clone was seen just once. V and J are TRBV7-3 and TRBJ2-3, with 13 bases fitting TRBD2. The germline V gene encodes CDR1 SGHTA and CDR2 FQGTGA. This CDR3 comprises 16 residues. The V and J ends lost 4 bases and 2 bases, in that order; junction bases with no gene match: 3. The CDR3 loop reads CASSSGTSGVTDTQYF. In DNA form, the CDR3 reads TGTGCCAGCAGCTCTGGGACTAGCGGGGTCACAGATACGCAGTATTTT. The full variable domain, its missing parts supplied by reference TRBV7-3 and TRBJ2-3, is GAGVSQTPSNKVTEKGKYVELRCDPISGHTALYWYRQSLGQGPEFLIYFQGTGAADDSGLPNDRFFAVRPEGSVSTLKIQRTERGDSAVYLCASSSGTSGVTDTQYFGPGTRLTVL.

The J gene is TRBJ1-5, the V gene TRBV9, with D perhaps matching TRBD1 (5 bases). Trimming removed 0 bases from V and 4 bases from J, with 8 bases in between. Germline V gene sequence: CDR1 SGDLS, CDR2 YYNGEE. This CDR3 spans 14 amino acids. CDR3 sequence reads: CASSVGSGNQPQHF. The DNA for the CDR3 is TGTGCCAGCAGCGTAGGGTCAGGGAATCAGCCCCAGCATTTT.

The rearrangement links TRBV6-2 or TRBV6-3 to TRBJ1-5; tentatively, D is TRBD1 (6 bases). Trimming shortened V by 1 base and J by 1 base, and 11 bases separated the two germline ends. This CDR3 comprises 16 residues. The germline V gene has CDR1 MNHEY and CDR2 SVGEGT. Here the CDR3 DNA reads TGTGCCAGCAGTTACTTGGGGGGCGGGAGCAATCAGCCCCAGCATTTT. This sequence encodes CASSYLGGGSNQPQHF.

This clone was found a few times. This chain links TRBV10-3 with TRBJ1-1; no reliable D call. V lost 8 bases, J lost 1 base, and 23 bases lay in between. Germline V gene lookup returns CDR1 ENHRY and CDR2 SYGVKD. The CDR3 is 17 residues long. The CDR3 nucleotides read TGTGCCATCCGATCGAGCGAGGCCTTCTTCGGGAACACTGAAGCTTTCTTT. Protein sequence: CAIRSSEAFFGNTEAFF.

V gene TRBV7-2 combines with J gene TRBJ2-1; D gene unclear. The CDR3 length is 13 residues. Germline V gene lookup returns CDR1 SGHTA and CDR2 FQGNSA. V was shortened by 5 bases and J by 4 bases, with 9 bases between the two germline ends. In DNA form, the CDR3 reads TGTGCCAGCAGCCTGACTTCTTACAATGAGCAGTTCTTC. It encodes CASSLTSYNEQFF.

The V call is TRBV5-8, the J call TRBJ2-5; 8 bases line up with TRBD2. CDR3 size: 17 residues. Germline assignment: CDR1 SGHTS and CDR2 YDEGEE. V shed 0 bases, J shed 1 base, and the junction held 8 bases outside the gene matches. CDR3 nucleotide sequence: TGTGCCAGCAGCTTGGGAAGGGTCGGGGGGGCCCAAGAGACCCAGTACTTC. It encodes CASSLGRVGGAQETQYF.

The J gene is TRBJ1-1, the V gene TRBV7-9; 8 bases agree with TRBD1. The CDR3 is made up of 16 amino acids. Germline CDR1 and CDR2: SEHNR and FQNEAQ (reference sequence). With V trimmed by 5 bases and J by 4 bases, 12 bases remained unmatched. CDR3 in amino acids: CASSPWGRGLSTEAFF. CDR3 nucleotide sequence: TGTGCCAGCAGCCCTTGGGGCAGGGGGCTTAGCACTGAAGCTTTCTTT.

The chain uses TRBV3-1 (or the pseudogene TRBV3-2) and TRBJ2-1; D is ambiguous. From germline, CDR1 is LGHDT and CDR2 YNNKEL (reference sequence). CDR3 length: 16 residues. V shed 1 base and J shed 9 bases, with 19 bases lying between them. The CDR3 is CASSQVRLPVAFEQFF. For the CDR3, the DNA is TGTGCCAGCAGCCAAGTGCGCCTCCCGGTGGCCTTTGAGCAGTTCTTC.

This clone appeared a few times. This sequence joins TRBV4-1 and TRBJ2-7; 10 bases map to TRBD2. Germline V gene sequence: CDR1 MGHRA, CDR2 YSYEKL. The CDR3 is 17 residues long. V lost 0 bases and J lost 5; bases outside the gene matches: 10. CDR3 region: CASSQDEKRGGRHEQYF. Written as DNA, the CDR3 is TGCGCCAGCAGCCAAGATGAAAAGCGGGGGGGCCGCCACGAGCAGTACTTC.

This clone was seen only a few times. This sequence joins TRBV20-1 and TRBJ1-6, with 7 bases aligning to TRBD1. In germline, CDR1 is DFQATT, CDR2 SNEGSKA (reference sequence). The CDR3 is 14 amino acids. With 3 bases clipped from V and 5 bases from J, the junction kept 4 bases outside the gene matches. CDR3 sequence: CSASTGAHNSPLHF. The CDR3 DNA follows: TGCAGTGCTAGTACAGGGGCCCATAATTCACCCCTCCACTTT.

The J gene is TRBJ1-1, the V gene TRBV2; a weak D match, TRBD1 (5 bases). The length of the CDR3 is 14 residues. V lost 4 bases and J lost 4, with 13 bases in between. Germline assignment: CDR1 SNHLY and CDR2 FYNNEI. The CDR3 DNA is TGTGCCAGCAGTGCGGAGGGGATAAGCACTGAAGCTTTCTTT. Its protein is CASSAEGISTEAFF. The full variable domain, with the rest looked up from reference TRBV2 and TRBJ1-1, is EPEVTQTPSHQVTQMGQEVILRCVPISNHLYFYWYRQILGQKVEFLVSFYNNEISEKSEIFDDQFSVERPDGSNFTLKIRSTKLEDSAMYFCASSAEGISTEAFFGQGTRLTVV.

J is TRBJ2-1 and V is TRBV10-3; 11 nucleotides match TRBD2. J lost 8 bases, V lost 6 bases, and 9 bases had no gene match. There are 15 residues in the CDR3. CDR1 is ENHRY, CDR2 SYGVKD, per germline. CDR3 bases: TGTGCCATCAGACCGACTAGCGGGAACTTTCATGAGCAGTTCTTC. It codes for CAIRPTSGNFHEQFF.

The chain has TRBV5-1 and TRBJ1-2, with TRBD1 as a possible D gene (5 bases). Trimming removed 0 bases at V and 5 bases at J, with 17 bases between. This CDR3 spans 16 amino acids. Germline V gene lookup returns CDR1 SGHRS and CDR2 YFSETQ. CDR3 sequence: CASSLGDGGLFYGYTF. The CDR3 coding sequence is TGCGCCAGCAGCTTGGGGGACGGGGGTTTGTTTTATGGCTACACCTTC.

J is TRBJ1-6 and V is TRBV5-1; the match to TRBD1 covers 9 bases. Germline lookup yields CDR1 SGHRS and CDR2 YFSETQ. This CDR3 has 13 amino acids. The trim removed 4 bases at V and 9 bases at J, leaving 2 bases unmatched. The CDR3 spells CASSMTGGSPLHF. The CDR3 DNA sequence: TGCGCCAGCAGCATGACAGGGGGTTCACCCCTCCACTTT.

As regards this clone: In the same sample, other DNA sequences code for this CDR3. This sequence joins TRBV24-1 and TRBJ2-3; TRBD2 matches at 7 bases. Germline V gene lookup returns CDR1 KGHDR and CDR2 SFDVKD. The CDR3 loop spans 13 amino acids. The J segment lost 6 bases and the V segment lost 4 bases, leaving 3 bases of the junction unmatched. The CDR3 region has the DNA TGTGCCACCAGTGACCTGACTAGCGATACGCAGTATTTT. Its protein product is CATSDLTSDTQYF.

In this sample, this clone turned up a few times. J is TRBJ1-2 and V is TRBV4-3; D possibly corresponds to TRBD1 (5 bases). V gave up 1 base and J gave up 8 bases, with 5 bases separating them. CDR1 is LGHNA, CDR2 YSLEER, per germline. The CDR3 runs to 11 residues. The DNA for the CDR3 is TGCGCCAGCAGCCAAGGACAGGGCTACACCTTC. Its translation: CASSQGQGYTF.

This rearrangement joins TRBV11-2 to TRBJ1-2; D may be TRBD1 (5 bases). Between the trimmed V and J ends, which lost 5 bases and 4 bases, there was a span of 14 bases. The CDR3 runs to 14 residues. The germline V gene encodes CDR1 SGHAT and CDR2 FQNNGV. The CDR3 nucleotides are TGTGCCAGCAGCCCCTTGGGGGGTTTCTATGGCTACACCTTC. Residues: CASSPLGGFYGYTF. The full variable domain, completed using reference TRBV11-2 and TRBJ1-2, is EAGVAQSPRYKIIEKRQSVAFWCNPISGHATLYWYQQILGQGPKLLIQFQNNGVVDDSQLPKDRFSAERLKGVDSTLKIQPAKLEDSAVYLCASSPLGGFYGYTFGSGTRLTVV.

The V call is TRBV10-3, the J call TRBJ2-1; D unclear. The CDR3 loop spans 14 amino acids. Germline CDR1 and CDR2: ENHRY and SYGVKD. V lost 10 bases and J lost 0, with 13 bases in between. The CDR3, as DNA: TGTGCCACCCAGCCAACCAGCTCCTACAATGAGCAGTTCTTC. Amino acids: CATQPTSSYNEQFF.